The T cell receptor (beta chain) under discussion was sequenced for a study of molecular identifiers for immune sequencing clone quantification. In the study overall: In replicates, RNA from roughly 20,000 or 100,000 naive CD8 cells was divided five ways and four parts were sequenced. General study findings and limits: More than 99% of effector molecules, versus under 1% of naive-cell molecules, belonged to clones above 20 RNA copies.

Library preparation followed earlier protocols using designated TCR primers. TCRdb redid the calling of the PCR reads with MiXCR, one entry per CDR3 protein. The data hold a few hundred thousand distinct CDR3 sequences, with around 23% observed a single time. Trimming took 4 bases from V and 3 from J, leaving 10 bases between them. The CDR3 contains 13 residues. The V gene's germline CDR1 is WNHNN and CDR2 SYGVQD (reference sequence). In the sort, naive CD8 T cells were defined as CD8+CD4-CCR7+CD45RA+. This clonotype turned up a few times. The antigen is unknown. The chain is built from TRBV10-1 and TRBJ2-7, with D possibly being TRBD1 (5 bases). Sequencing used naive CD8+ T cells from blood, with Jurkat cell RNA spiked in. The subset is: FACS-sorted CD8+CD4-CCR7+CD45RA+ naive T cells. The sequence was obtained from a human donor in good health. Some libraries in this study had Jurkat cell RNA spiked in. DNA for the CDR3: TGCGCCAGCAGTGGACAGCCAGACTACGAGCAGTACTTC. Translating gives CASSGQPDYEQYF.